This TCR beta chain was captured in a study of human T cells and chemical hapten exposure. In the study overall: 2% DPC applied to a 2 cm by 2 cm arm area sensitized donors. Patients, predominantly female, presented with alopecia areata, totalis or universalis. Patch tests delivered 0.01% DPC to the upper back and were evaluated at 6 days.

In the study's own analysis: Samples contained a median of roughly 99,000 TCRs, with a range of roughly 20,000 to 690,600. One entry per CDR3 protein results from TCRdb running MiXCR on the RACE reads. These V and J calls originate from TCRdb's pipeline instead of the authors' own analysis. This sample has about 82,000 distinct CDR3 sequences, with under 11% found just once. Time point defined: patch test 2, 6 weeks after DPC sensitization. Treatment meaning: therapeutic diphenylcyclopropenone sensitization with weekly scalp DPC. This clonotype was seen a handful of times. Sequenced here: whole blood, sampled in connection with sensitization to the hapten diphenylcyclopropenone (DPC). This receptor was taken from a woman aged 50 to 60 with alopecia areata. Some clones in this sample may be carry-over from other donors' samples.

CDR3 region: CASNIPGLAGYTGELFF. The CDR3 DNA sequence: TGTGCCAGCAACATTCCGGGACTAGCGGGATACACCGGGGAGCTGTTTTTT. The J gene is TRBJ2-2, the V gene TRBV12-3 or TRBV12-4, with 13 positions matching TRBD2. The CDR3 totals 17 residues. The V segment lost 7 bases and the J segment 3 bases; nucleotides outside the gene matches: 8.